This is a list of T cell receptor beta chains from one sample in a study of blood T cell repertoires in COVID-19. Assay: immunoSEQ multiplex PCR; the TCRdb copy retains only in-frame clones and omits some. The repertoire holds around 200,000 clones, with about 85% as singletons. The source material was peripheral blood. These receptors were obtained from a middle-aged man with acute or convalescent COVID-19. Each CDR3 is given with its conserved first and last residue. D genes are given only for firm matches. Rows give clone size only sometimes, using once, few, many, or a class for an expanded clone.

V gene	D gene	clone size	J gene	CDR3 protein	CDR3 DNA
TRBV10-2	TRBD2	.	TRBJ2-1	CASSEPALAGVEQFF	TGCGCCAGCAGTGAGCCCGCGCTAGCGGGAGTTGAGCAGTTCTTC
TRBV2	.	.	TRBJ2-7	CASSAGFDEQYF	TGTGCCAGCAGTGCAGGGTTCGACGAGCAGTACTTC
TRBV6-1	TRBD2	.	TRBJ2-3	CASSVRASGTLSDTQYF	TGTGCCAGCAGTGTTCGTGCTAGCGGGACCCTTAGTGATACGCAGTATTTT
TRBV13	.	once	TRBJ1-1	CASSLYGGGEAFF	TGTGCCAGCAGCTTATATGGAGGAGGGGAAGCTTTCTTT
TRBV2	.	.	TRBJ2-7	CASQGKGPKSTYEQYF	TGTGCCAGCCAGGGGAAGGGACCAAAGTCCACCTACGAGCAGTACTTC
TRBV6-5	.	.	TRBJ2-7	CATGRDSSSYEQYF	TGTGCCACTGGCCGGGACTCGAGCTCCTACGAGCAGTACTTC
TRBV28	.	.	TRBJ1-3	CASSVQGLEASGNTIYF	TGTGCCAGCAGCGTACAGGGTCTCGAAGCCTCTGGAAACACCATATATTTT
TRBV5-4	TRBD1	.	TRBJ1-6	CASSFAGGSYNSPLHF	TGTGCCAGCAGCTTTGCAGGGGGCTCCTATAATTCACCCCTCCACTTT
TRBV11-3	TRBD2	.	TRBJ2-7	CASSPTSGAYEQYF	TGTGCCAGCAGCCCCACTAGCGGAGCCTACGAGCAGTACTTC
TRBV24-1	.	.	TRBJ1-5	CATSDFTGPYQPQHF	TGTGCCACCAGTGATTTTACAGGTCCCTATCAGCCCCAGCATTTT
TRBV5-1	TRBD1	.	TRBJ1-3	CASREVPSTGTGNTIYF	TGCGCCAGCAGGGAGGTTCCATCGACAGGGACAGGAAACACCATATATTTT
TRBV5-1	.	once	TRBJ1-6	CASSLGPGVDSPLHF	TGCGCCAGCAGCTTGGGCCCAGGGGTGGATTCACCCCTCCACTTT
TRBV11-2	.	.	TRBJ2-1	CASSRIRETRWRNEQFF	TGTGCCAGCAGCCGGATCCGGGAGACTAGGTGGAGGAATGAGCAGTTCTTC
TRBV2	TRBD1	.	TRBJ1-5	CASSGQGTDNQPQHF	TGTGCCAGCAGCGGACAGGGGACGGACAATCAGCCCCAGCATTTT
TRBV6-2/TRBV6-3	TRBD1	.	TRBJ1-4	CASSYPTGVNEKLFF	TGTGCCAGCAGTTACCCGACAGGGGTAAACGAAAAACTGTTTTTT
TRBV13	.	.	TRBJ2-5	CASSLTAREETQYF	TGTGCCAGCAGCTTAACCGCCAGGGAAGAGACCCAGTACTTC
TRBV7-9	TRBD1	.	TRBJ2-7	CASSLARLTGLHEQYF	TGTGCCAGCAGCTTAGCTCGGCTGACAGGGCTCCACGAGCAGTACTTC
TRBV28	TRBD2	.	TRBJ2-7	CASSFYGTSGGPSGEQYF	TGTGCCAGCAGTTTCTACGGGACTAGCGGGGGGCCCTCGGGGGAGCAGTACTTC
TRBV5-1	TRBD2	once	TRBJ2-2	CASSFTSGSGNTGELFF	TGCGCCAGCAGCTTCACTAGCGGGAGTGGGAACACCGGGGAGCTGTTTTTT
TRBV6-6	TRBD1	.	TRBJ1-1	CASSLHPGGYTEAFF	TGTGCCAGCAGCCTTCACCCAGGGGGCTATACTGAAGCTTTCTTT
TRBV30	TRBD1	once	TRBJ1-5	CAWSETGTGVQPQHF	TGTGCCTGGAGTGAAACCGGGACAGGGGTTCAGCCCCAGCATTTT
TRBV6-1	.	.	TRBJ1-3	CASCDGSSGNTIYF	TGTGCCAGCTGTGATGGTAGCTCTGGAAACACCATATATTTT
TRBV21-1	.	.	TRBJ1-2	CASSKEGGGVHGYTF	TGTGCCAGCAGCAAAGAGGGAGGCGGGGTCCATGGCTACACCTTC
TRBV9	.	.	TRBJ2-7	CASSAIPTAYEQYF	TGTGCCAGCAGCGCGATTCCGACTGCCTACGAGCAGTACTTC
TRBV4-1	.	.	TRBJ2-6	CASSQVQGANVLTF	TGCGCCAGCAGCCAAGTGCAGGGGGCCAACGTCCTGACTTTC
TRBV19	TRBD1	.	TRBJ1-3	CASSIEGTGEGNTIYF	TGTGCCAGTAGTATAGAAGGGACAGGGGAGGGAAACACCATATATTTT
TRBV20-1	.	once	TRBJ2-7	CSASRESYEQYF	TGCAGTGCTAGTCGGGAATCCTACGAGCAGTACTTC
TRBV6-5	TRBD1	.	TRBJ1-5	CASRRTQGVRPQHF	TGTGCCAGCAGGCGAACGCAGGGGGTGAGGCCCCAGCATTTT
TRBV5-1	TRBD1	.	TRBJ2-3	CASSPTDRRTDTQYF	TGCGCCAGCAGCCCGACGGACAGGCGCACAGATACGCAGTATTTT
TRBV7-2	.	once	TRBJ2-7	CASSLGRGPYEQYF	TGTGCCAGCAGCTTAGGCAGGGGCCCCTACGAGCAGTACTTC
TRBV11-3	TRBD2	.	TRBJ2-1	CASSQTTSGGRYNEQFF	TGTGCCAGCAGCCAAACAACTAGCGGGGGGAGGTACAATGAGCAGTTCTTC
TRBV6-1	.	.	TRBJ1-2	CASSERGVYGYTF	TGTGCCAGCAGTGAACGGGGGGTCTATGGCTACACCTTC
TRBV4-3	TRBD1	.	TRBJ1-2	CASSLYSTGGSYGYTF	TGCGCCAGCAGCCTTTATTCAACAGGGGGCAGCTATGGCTACACCTTC
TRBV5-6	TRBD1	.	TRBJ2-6	CASSLAGTVSGANVLTF	TGTGCCAGCAGCTTGGCCGGGACAGTCTCTGGGGCCAACGTCCTGACTTTC
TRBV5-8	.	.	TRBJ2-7	CASSQNYEQYF	TGTGCCAGCAGCCAAAACTACGAGCAGTACTTC
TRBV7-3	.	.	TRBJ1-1	CASSLNAGLNTEAFF	TGTGCCAGCAGCTTAAACGCGGGACTCAACACTGAAGCTTTCTTT
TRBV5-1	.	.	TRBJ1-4	CASSPKSATNEKLFF	TGCGCCAGCAGCCCGAAGAGTGCAACTAATGAAAAACTGTTTTTT
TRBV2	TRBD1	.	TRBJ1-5	CASSRTGGNQPQHF	TGTGCCAGTAGCCGGACAGGGGGCAATCAGCCCCAGCATTTT
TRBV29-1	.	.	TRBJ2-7	CSVAWEKGEQYF	TGCAGCGTTGCGTGGGAGAAGGGCGAGCAGTACTTC
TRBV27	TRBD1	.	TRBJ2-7	CASSWTGLTYEQYF	TGTGCCAGCAGTTGGACAGGACTCACCTACGAGCAGTACTTC